This TCR beta chain emerged from a study of shared clonotypes between healthy human individuals. Looking at the study overall: A couple of female and a few male donors aged 18 to 49 were enrolled.

As concerns this clone: No antigen is known for it.

General study findings and limits: Large sequencing depth failed to make sorted-subset sequencing complete, rarefaction showed.

With 2 bases clipped from V and 4 bases from J, the junction kept 6 bases outside the gene matches. CDR3 size: 15 residues. Germline V gene data show CDR1 as MNHNY and CDR2 as SVGAGI (reference sequence). The table came from immunoSEQ multiplex PCR; TCRdb's copy has only in-frame clones and leaves some out. Of 2,500,000 or so clones listed, over 85% are singletons. Sequencing was done on a sample of naive CD4+ T cells from PBMCs. Subset reported: CD45RA+ positively selected. This TCR was recovered from a man in his late teens or twenties in good health. Some clones in this sample may be carry-over from other donors' samples. V gene TRBV6-6 combines with J gene TRBJ2-3, with TRBD2 matching 7 bases. CDR3 sequence reads: CASSYGGSLSDTQYF. In nucleotides, the CDR3 is TGTGCCAGCAGTTACGGCGGGAGTCTCTCAGATACGCAGTATTTT.